A single sample gave rise to the 23 T cell receptor beta chains below, sequenced in a study of cytomegalovirus exposure and HLA in healthy donors. Generated by immunoSEQ multiplex PCR, the TCRdb table keeps only in-frame clones and is missing some. Of around 95,000 clones listed, around 85% are singletons. Material: PBMCs. These receptors originate from a man between 18 and 29 years old in good health and CMV-seropositive.

There are a few counts of this clone. The V gene is TRBV5-1, the J gene TRBJ2-7; the D gene is possibly TRBD2 (6 bases). Trimming pared 0 bases from V and 7 bases from J, leaving 11 bases between. Germline V gene lookup returns CDR1 SGHRS and CDR2 YFSETQ. The CDR3 is made up of 13 amino acids. The CDR3 protein is CASSLGPGGEQYV. CDR3 nucleotide sequence: TGCGCCAGCAGCTTGGGGCCAGGAGGGGAGCAGTACGTC.

The rearrangement joins TRBV6-1 to TRBJ1-1; TRBD1 matches 7 bases. The germline V gene encodes CDR1 MNHNS and CDR2 SASEGT. After removal of 2 bases from V and 7 bases from J, the junction contained 10 bases not matched to a gene. This CDR3 spans 15 amino acids. The CDR3 is CASSEPLSGTVEAFF. The CDR3 DNA sequence: TGTGCCAGCAGTGAACCCCTCAGTGGGACAGTTGAAGCTTTCTTT.

The CDR3 nucleotides are TGTGCCAGCAGTGAATGGGCCCCTAGCGGGAGTAGGGCCGGGGAGCTGTTTTTT. Amino acids: CASSEWAPSGSRAGELFF. The chain couples TRBV2 to TRBJ2-2; TRBD2 matches 10 bases. The CDR3 totals 18 residues. The germline V gene encodes CDR1 SNHLY and CDR2 FYNNEI. V lost 2 bases and J lost 6; bases outside the gene matches: 12. Full variable domain (missing parts from reference TRBV2 and TRBJ2-2): EPEVTQTPSHQVTQMGQEVILRCVPISNHLYFYWYRQILGQKVEFLVSFYNNEISEKSEIFDDQFSVERPDGSNFTLKIRSTKLEDSAMYFCASSEWAPSGSRAGELFFGEGSRLTVL.

This chain links TRBV28 with TRBJ2-1, with D perhaps TRBD2 (6 bases). Germline CDR1 reads MDHEN; CDR2 reads SYDVKM. Trimming took 2 bases from V and 10 from J, leaving 15 bases between them. The CDR3 sequence is 14 residues long. The chain's CDR3 is CASSLEGLAKEQFF. The DNA for the CDR3 is TGTGCCAGCAGTTTAGAAGGGCTAGCGAAGGAGCAGTTCTTC.

The V and J genes are TRBV30 and TRBJ1-3; D remains ambiguous. V was shortened by 2 bases and J by 3 bases, with 5 bases between the two germline ends. Germline CDR1 reads GTSNPN; CDR2 reads SVGIG (reference sequence). This CDR3 has 12 residues. This chain's CDR3 is CAWSFIGNTIYF. The CDR3 DNA sequence: TGTGCCTGGAGTTTTATTGGAAACACCATATATTTT.

The V and J genes are TRBV5-6 and TRBJ2-7; D remains unclear. V was clipped by 1 base and J by 3 bases, with 14 bases between them. This CDR3 comprises 15 residues. The germline V gene encodes CDR1 SGHDT and CDR2 YYEEEE. For the CDR3, the DNA is TGTGCCAGCAGCTTGAGGATCAGACTCGACTACGAGCAGTACGTC. Protein: CASSLRIRLDYEQYV.

V usage is TRBV28 and J usage is TRBJ2-7; maybe TRBD2 (5 bases). The CDR3 totals 14 residues. Trimming pared 6 bases from V and 5 bases from J, leaving 17 bases between. The germline V gene has CDR1 MDHEN and CDR2 SYDVKM. The CDR3 coding sequence is TGTGCCAGCAGCGGGCGGAGGCCCCCCCACGAGCAGTACTTC. Its protein is CASSGRRPPHEQYF.

The chain combines TRBV12-2 with TRBJ2-1; the D call of TRBD2 is as the table states it, not checked on the DNA. TRBV12-2 is a listed pseudogene. This CDR3 contains 20 residues. CDR3 sequence reads: CASRYPVFGLAGDSSREQFF. The CDR3 DNA reads as TGTGCAAGTCGCTACCCCGTTTTCGGACTAGCGGGAGATTCGTCCCGCGAGCAGTTCTTC.

The chain recombines TRBV7-3 with TRBJ2-5, with TRBD1 matching over 8 bases. The CDR3 is 16 amino acids. Trimming cost V 0 bases and J 13 bases; bases outside gene matches: 16. CDR1 is SGHTA and CDR2 is FQGTGA in the germline V gene. CDR3 DNA sequence: TGTGCCAGCAGCTTAACGTGGGTCCAGGGGGCGCATAGCTTGTACTTC. Protein sequence: CASSLTWVQGAHSLYF.

CDR3 residues: CASSRSGETQYF. CDR3 DNA: TGTGCCAGCAGTCGGAGCGGAGAGACCCAGTACTTC. The V call is TRBV27, the J call TRBJ2-5; TRBD2 is a possible D gene (5 bases). The CDR3 totals 12 residues. Germline CDR1 and CDR2: MNHEY and SMNVEV (reference sequence). The V end was cut by 5 bases, the J end by 4 bases, with 8 bases between.

This chain uses TRBV4-1 with TRBJ2-1, with 11 bases identical to TRBD2. The CDR3 has 19 residues. Unmatched junction bases numbered 10, after V lost 1 base and J lost 2 bases. Germline values: CDR1 MGHRA, CDR2 YSYEKL. The CDR3 reads CASSQVALAGGPAYNEQFF. CDR3 nucleotide sequence: TGCGCCAGCAGCCAAGTAGCCCTAGCGGGAGGACCCGCCTACAATGAGCAGTTCTTC.

The chain uses TRBV5-6 and TRBJ2-1; D uncertain. CDR1 and CDR2 (germline): SGHDT, YYEEEE. Trimming cost V 0 bases and J 5 bases, with 12 bases left between them. The CDR3 is made up of 15 amino acids. The CDR3 region has the DNA TGTGCCAGCAGCTTGGGCAGTCCGCCAGACAATGAGCAGTTCTTC. It yields the protein CASSLGSPPDNEQFF.

In nucleotides, the CDR3 is TGTGCCAGCAGCTTGGGCAACATCGTGGAGACCCAGTACTTC. Translated, it gives CASSLGNIVETQYF. The rearrangement links TRBV5-6 to TRBJ2-5, with no clear D. The ends were cut back, 0 bases at V and 5 bases at J, with 11 bases in the middle. The CDR3 has 14 residues. Germline CDR1 reads SGHDT; CDR2 reads YYEEEE.

This chain uses TRBV2 with TRBJ2-1; maybe TRBD1 (7 bases). Germline lookup yields CDR1 SNHLY and CDR2 FYNNEI. This CDR3 comprises 13 residues. Trimming left V 1 base short and J 9 bases short, with 10 bases between. In nucleotides, the CDR3 is TGTGCCAGCAGTGAAGGGAGGGGGCGTGAGCAGTTCTTC. This encodes CASSEGRGREQFF.

This chain uses TRBV19 with TRBJ1-1; tentatively, D is TRBD1 (5 bases). Trimming removed 0 bases from V and 1 base from J, with 21 bases in between. The CDR3 extends over 19 amino acids. In germline, CDR1 is LNHDA, CDR2 SQIVND (reference sequence). This CDR3 is CASSIDLQGLSPRNTEAFF. The CDR3 region has the DNA TGTGCCAGTAGTATAGATCTCCAGGGCCTGTCCCCCAGGAACACTGAAGCTTTCTTT.

The genes are TRBV9 and TRBJ1-3; TRBD1 agrees at 7 bases. Germline V gives CDR1 SGDLS, CDR2 YYNGEE. The CDR3 runs 15 residues. V dropped 3 bases and J dropped 2; count of bases not matched to a gene: 5. CDR3 nucleotides: TGTGCCAGCAGCGCCACAGGGGCTCCTGGAAACACCATATATTTT. Its protein product is CASSATGAPGNTIYF. The complete variable domain, with remaining parts taken from reference TRBV9 and TRBJ1-3, reads DSGVTQTPKHLITATGQRVTLRCSPRSGDLSVYWYQQSLDQGLQFLIQYYNGEERAKGNILERFSAQQFPDLHSELNLSSLELGDSALYFCASSATGAPGNTIYFGEGSWLTVV.

The chain couples TRBV28 to TRBJ1-2; D is ambiguous. The CDR3 covers 14 residues. Germline CDR1 reads MDHEN; CDR2 reads SYDVKM. V was pared by 7 bases and J by 4 bases, with 16 bases between. The CDR3, as DNA: TGTGCCAGCATCACGCAGGCCGGAGGCTATGGCTACACCTTC. Encoded protein: CASITQAGGYGYTF.

The chain couples TRBV5-1 to TRBJ2-1, with 14 bases lining up with TRBD2. Germline trimming cut 4 bases from V and 0 bases from J; bases unmatched to any gene: 9. Looked up from germline, CDR1 is SGHRS and CDR2 is YFSETQ. The CDR3 spans 19 residues. The CDR3 loop is CASSTFGTSGSSSYNEQFF. CDR3 bases: TGCGCCAGCAGCACGTTTGGGACTAGCGGGAGTAGCTCCTACAATGAGCAGTTCTTC.

The chain links TRBV30 to TRBJ2-2, with TRBD2 as a possible D gene (6 bases). Germline lookup yields CDR1 GTSNPN and CDR2 SVGIG (reference sequence). V dropped 0 bases and J dropped 0 bases, with 8 bases sitting between them. CDR3 size: 15 residues. The CDR3 DNA reads as TGTGCCTGGAGTGTAGGCGGGGCGAACACCGGGGAGCTGTTTTTT. This gives the protein CAWSVGGANTGELFF. Filled out from reference TRBV30 and TRBJ2-2, the complete variable domain reads SQTIHQWPATLVQPVGSPLSLECTVEGTSNPNLYWYRQAAGRGLQLLFYSVGIGQISSEVPQNLSASRPQDRQFILSSKKLLLSDSGFYLCAWSVGGANTGELFFGEGSRLTVL.

The chain combines TRBV5-1 with TRBJ2-2; D perhaps matches TRBD2 (5 bases). CDR1 is SGHRS, CDR2 YFSETQ, per germline. The V gene lost 0 bases and the J gene lost 11 bases, with 14 bases spanning the gap. This CDR3 region has 14 residues. CDR3 in amino acids: CASSLASSPGELFF. As DNA, the CDR3 is TGCGCCAGCAGCTTGGCGAGTAGCCCGGGAGAGCTGTTTTTT.

The chain recombines TRBV6-5 with TRBJ1-2, with 7 bases that match TRBD1. Germline CDR1 MNHEY, CDR2 SVGAGI. The CDR3 sequence is 16 residues long. After removal of 0 bases from V and 4 bases from J, the junction contained 8 bases not matched to a gene. CDR3 region: CASSYSRLGGFYGYTF. The CDR3, as DNA: TGTGCCAGCAGTTACTCGAGGCTAGGGGGCTTCTATGGCTACACCTTC.

This clone was observed a handful of times. The chain joins TRBV7-9 to TRBJ1-2, with TRBD1 matching over 7 bases. The ends lost 1 base at V and 3 bases at J; junction bases unmatched: 5. This CDR3 has 15 amino acids. Germline V CDR1 and CDR2: SEHNR, FQNEAQ (reference sequence). The CDR3 coding sequence is TGTGCCAGCAGCTTAGATGAAGGGGGCGACTATGGCTACACCTTC. Its protein product is CASSLDEGGDYGYTF.

The genes are TRBV11-3 and TRBJ2-1; 8 positions agree with TRBD2. The germline CDR1 and CDR2 sequences are SGHNT and YENEEA. The CDR3 loop spans 16 amino acids. V was clipped by 0 bases and J by 4 bases; unmatched bases: 5. The CDR3 sequence: CASSLERGTSYNEQFF. For the CDR3, the DNA is TGTGCCAGCAGCTTAGAGCGCGGGACTAGTTACAATGAGCAGTTCTTC.